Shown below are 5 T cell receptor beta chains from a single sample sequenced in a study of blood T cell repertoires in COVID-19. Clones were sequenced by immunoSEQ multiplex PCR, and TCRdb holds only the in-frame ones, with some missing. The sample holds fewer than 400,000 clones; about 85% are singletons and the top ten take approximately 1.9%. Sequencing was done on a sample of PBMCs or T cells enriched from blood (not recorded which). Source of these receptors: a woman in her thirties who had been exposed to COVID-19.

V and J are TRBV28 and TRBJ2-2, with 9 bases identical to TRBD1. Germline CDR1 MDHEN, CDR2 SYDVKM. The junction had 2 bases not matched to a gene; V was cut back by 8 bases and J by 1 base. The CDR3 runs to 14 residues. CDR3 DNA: TGTGCCAGCTTGGGACAGGGGAACACCGGGGAGCTGTTTTTT. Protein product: CASLGQGNTGELFF.

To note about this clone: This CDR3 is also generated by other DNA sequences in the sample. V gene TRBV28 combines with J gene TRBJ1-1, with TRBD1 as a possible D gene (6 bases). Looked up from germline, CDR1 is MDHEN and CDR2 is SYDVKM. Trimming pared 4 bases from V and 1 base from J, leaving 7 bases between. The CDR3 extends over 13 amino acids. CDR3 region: CASSSQGNTEAFF. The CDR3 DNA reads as TGTGCCAGCAGTTCACAGGGGAACACTGAAGCTTTCTTT.

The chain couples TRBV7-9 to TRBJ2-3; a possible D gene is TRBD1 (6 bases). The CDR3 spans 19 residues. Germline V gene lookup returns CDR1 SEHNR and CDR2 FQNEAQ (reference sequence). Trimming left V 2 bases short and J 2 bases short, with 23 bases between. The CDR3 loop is CASSLNRGAGQTITDTQYF. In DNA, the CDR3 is TGTGCCAGCAGCTTAAATCGAGGTGCCGGACAGACAATCACAGATACGCAGTATTTT.

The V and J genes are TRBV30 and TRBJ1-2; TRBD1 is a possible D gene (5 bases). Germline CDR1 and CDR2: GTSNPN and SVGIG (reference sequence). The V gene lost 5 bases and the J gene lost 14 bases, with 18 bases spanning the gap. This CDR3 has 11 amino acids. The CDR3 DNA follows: TGTGCCTGGTCTGGGGAAGGGGCTGGAACCTTC. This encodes CAWSGEGAGTF.

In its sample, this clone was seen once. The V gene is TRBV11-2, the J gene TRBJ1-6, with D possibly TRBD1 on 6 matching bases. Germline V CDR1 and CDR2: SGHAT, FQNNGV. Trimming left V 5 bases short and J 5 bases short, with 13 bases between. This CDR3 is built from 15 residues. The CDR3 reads CASSRDRLNNSPLHF. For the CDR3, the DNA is TGTGCCAGCAGCCGAGACAGGTTGAATAATTCACCCCTCCACTTT.